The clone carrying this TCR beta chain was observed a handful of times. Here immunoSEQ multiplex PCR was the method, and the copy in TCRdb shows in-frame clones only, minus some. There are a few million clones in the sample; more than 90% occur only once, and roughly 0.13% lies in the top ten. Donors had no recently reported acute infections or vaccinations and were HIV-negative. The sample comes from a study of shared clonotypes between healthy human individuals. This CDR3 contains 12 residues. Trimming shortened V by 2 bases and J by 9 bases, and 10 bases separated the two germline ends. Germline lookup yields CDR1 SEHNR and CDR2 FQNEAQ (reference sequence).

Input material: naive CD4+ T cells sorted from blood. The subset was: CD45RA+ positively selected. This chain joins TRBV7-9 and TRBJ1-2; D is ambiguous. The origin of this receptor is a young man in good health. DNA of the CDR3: TGTGCCAGCAGCTTATCGTGGGAGAGCTACACCTTC. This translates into CASSLSWESYTF.